The T cell receptor (beta chain) described here comes from a study of shared clonotypes between healthy human individuals. About the study: The composition of the donors was two women and a few men aged 18 to 49.

Healthy adults negative for HIV, lacking recent acute infections or vaccinations, served as donors. Assay: immunoSEQ multiplex PCR; the TCRdb copy retains only in-frame clones and omits some. The sample yields around 600,000 clones, roughly 97% seen once. This CDR3 contains 14 residues. V gave up 5 bases and J gave up 2 bases, with 10 bases separating them. Germline V lookup: CDR1 MNHEY, CDR2 SVGAGI. This sequence joins TRBV6-5 and TRBJ1-3; D is ambiguous. This sequence originates from a woman in her twenties or thirties in good health. The specimen was naive CD4+ T cells sorted from blood. This sample's subset: CD45RA+ positively selected. CDR3 nucleotides: TGTGCCAGCAGTAACAGCCTCGCTGGAAACACCATATATTTT. Its protein product is CASSNSLAGNTIYF.